This T cell receptor (beta chain) derives from a study of blood T cell repertoires in COVID-19. Overall study: Both acute and convalescent COVID-19 samples were obtained from the United States, Italy and Spain. Sample material is recorded as cDNA or gDNA derived from T cells, B-cell-depleted T cells, or PBMCs.

Seattle cases were enrolled at active infection and followed longitudinally. In the study's own analysis: How many nucleated cells were present was estimated from reference gene primer amplification. Assay: immunoSEQ multiplex PCR; the TCRdb copy retains only in-frame clones and omits some. V and J calls and clone size are as listed in that table; D and trimming were resolved from the DNA. The sample consists of tens of thousands of clones, roughly 83% of them appearing once. The CDR3 length is 17 residues. The germline V gene encodes CDR1 MGHDK and CDR2 SYGVNS. J gave up 5 bases and V 1 base, and 9 bases lay outside the gene matches.

Material for sequencing was peripheral blood. The clonotype was recovered from a man in his forties or fifties with COVID-19, enrolled during active disease. The rearrangement links TRBV25-1 to TRBJ1-5, with TRBD1 matching 9 bases. The CDR3 reads CASSESTGTGNHQPQHF. The CDR3, as DNA: TGTGCCAGCAGTGAATCCACCGGGACAGGGAATCATCAGCCCCAGCATTTT. Together with reference TRBV25-1 and TRBJ1-5, the CDR3 gives the full variable domain: EADIYQTPRYLVIGTGKKITLECSQTMGHDKMYWYQQDPGMELHLIHYSYGVNSTEKGDLSSESTVSRIRTEHFPLTLESARPSHTSQYLCASSESTGTGNHQPQHFGDGTRLSIL.